The rows below give T cell receptor beta chains drawn from one sample of a study of T cell responses to AZD1222 COVID-19 vaccine. The method was immunoSEQ multiplex PCR; TCRdb's version includes in-frame clones alone and lacks a portion of them. The sample includes 150,000 to 200,000 clones, about 91% of them seen just once. The sequencing used peripheral blood, collected on day 0 of MenACWY control vaccination. These receptors all come from an adult in good health. Each CDR3 is given with its conserved first and last residue. A D gene is named only where the DNA matches it firmly. Expanded clones get a size class; other rows say once, few or many, or leave the size out.

V	size	D	J	DNA	CDR3
TRBV5-5	once	.	TRBJ1-1	TGTGCCAGCAGCTTGACAGGGAACATGAACACTGAAGCTTTCTTT	CASSLTGNMNTEAFF
TRBV6-5	.	.	TRBJ1-3	TGTGCCAGCAGGTTTGGAAACACCATATATTTT	CASRFGNTIYF
TRBV7-6	.	TRBD1	TRBJ2-7	TGTGCCAGCAGCTTAACTGCCTACAGGGGTGGCAACTACGAGCAGTACTTC	CASSLTAYRGGNYEQYF
TRBV12-3/TRBV12-4	.	.	TRBJ2-5	TGTGCCAGCAGTTTGGGGCTAGGGGAGACCCAGTACTTC	CASSLGLGETQYF
TRBV3-1/TRBV3-2	.	.	TRBJ1-2	TGTGCCAGCAGCCAAGGATACGGCTACACCTTC	CASSQGYGYTF
TRBV24-1	.	TRBD1	TRBJ2-3	TGTGCCACCAGTGATCCCGGGACAGGGAACACAGATACGCAGTATTTT	CATSDPGTGNTDTQYF
TRBV5-1	once	.	TRBJ2-1	TGCGCCAGCAGCCTATATTCCCGGGACAACTACAATGAGCAGTTCTTC	CASSLYSRDNYNEQFF
TRBV2	.	TRBD1	TRBJ2-2	TGTGCCAGCACCGGCCCGACAGGGGCTCTTACCGGGGAGCTGTTTTTT	CASTGPTGALTGELFF
TRBV19	once	.	TRBJ2-5	TGTGCCAGTAGTATCCTCGGTCTAGGGAAGGAAGAGACCCAGTACTTC	CASSILGLGKEETQYF
TRBV2	.	TRBD1	TRBJ1-4	TGTGCCAGCAGGCAGGGGGCTACTGCAACTAATGAAAAACTGTTTTTT	CASRQGATATNEKLFF
TRBV6-5	.	.	TRBJ2-2	TGTGCCAGCAAAGGGACGGCGAACACCGGGGAGCTGTTTTTT	CASKGTANTGELFF
TRBV27	.	TRBD2	TRBJ2-1	TGTGCCAGCAGTTCACCGGGACTAGCGGGCCTCGAGCAGTTCTTC	CASSSPGLAGLEQFF
TRBV19	.	TRBD1	TRBJ1-5	TGTGCCAGTAGTCCCCCGGGCAGGGGGTTTTTTCAGCCCCAGCATTTT	CASSPPGRGFFQPQHF
TRBV19	.	.	TRBJ1-5	TGTGCCAGTATTAAAGGTTACAATCAGCCCCAGCATTTT	CASIKGYNQPQHF
TRBV4-2	once	.	TRBJ1-1	TGTGCCAGCAGCCAAGAACCCAGGGCGGGGGCTGAAGCTTTCTTT	CASSQEPRAGAEAFF
TRBV11-2	.	.	TRBJ2-4	TGTGCCAGCAGCTTAGTCCCGCGCCGCCCTCGGGGGGCCAAAAACATTCAGTACTTC	CASSLVPRRPRGAKNIQYF
TRBV7-3	.	.	TRBJ2-2	TGTGCCAGCAGCTTAACGGGAAACTGGAACACCGGGGAGCTGTTTTTT	CASSLTGNWNTGELFF
TRBV11-3	.	TRBD1	TRBJ2-7	TGTGCCAGCAGCCCCAACTCCCTGGACAGGTTCTCCTACGAGCAGTACTTC	CASSPNSLDRFSYEQYF
TRBV28	.	.	TRBJ2-7	TGTGCCAGCAGCCTCCAGGGGTCCGGCGAGCAGTACTTC	CASSLQGSGEQYF
TRBV28	.	TRBD1	TRBJ2-1	TGTGCCAGCAGTTTATCGACAGGGGGCGGGGTGCTGAATGAGCAGTTCTTC	CASSLSTGGGVLNEQFF
TRBV6-2/TRBV6-3	.	TRBD1	TRBJ1-1	TGTGCCAGCAGTTACTTGGGACAGGGGACTGAAGCTTTCTTT	CASSYLGQGTEAFF
TRBV24-1	.	.	TRBJ1-4	TGTGCCACCAGTGACGGGGGACGAGGAGGACCTAATGAAAAACTGTTTTTT	CATSDGGRGGPNEKLFF
TRBV30	.	.	TRBJ2-1	TGTGCCCGGAGGGAAGTTTCCAATGAGCAGTTCTTC	CARREVSNEQFF
TRBV7-9	once	.	TRBJ1-1	TGTGCCAGCAGTCGAGTCGCCGGCGGTACTGAAGCTTTCTTT	CASSRVAGGTEAFF
TRBV12-3/TRBV12-4	.	.	TRBJ1-1	TGTGCCAGCAGTTTTGGCAGGAACACTGAAGCTTTCTTT	CASSFGRNTEAFF
TRBV7-3	.	.	TRBJ1-3	TGTGCCAGCAGCTTAACAGGGGGAGGAAACACCATATATTTT	CASSLTGGGNTIYF
TRBV28	.	.	TRBJ1-1	TGTGCCAGCAGTTCCTCCCAAAGAGGGGGGGGAACTGAAGCTTTCTTT	CASSSSQRGGGTEAFF
TRBV27	.	TRBD1	TRBJ1-1	TGTGCCAGCCGACAGGGCCCAGTGAACACTGAAGCTTTCTTT	CASRQGPVNTEAFF
TRBV30	.	.	TRBJ1-4	TGTGCCTGGGCCTCGGTCACAGGGCATAATGAAAAACTGTTTTTT	CAWASVTGHNEKLFF
TRBV2	.	TRBD2	TRBJ2-1	TGTGCCAGCAGCCGATCCCCCGGAAGCGGGACCTACAATGAGCAGTTCTTC	CASSRSPGSGTYNEQFF
TRBV19	.	TRBD1	TRBJ2-1	TGTGCCAGTAGTATGTGGGGACAGGGGTACAGTGAGCAGTTCTTC	CASSMWGQGYSEQFF
TRBV27	.	TRBD2	TRBJ2-1	TGTGCCAGCAGTTTACTGGGACTAGCGGACAGCAATGAGCAGTTCTTC	CASSLLGLADSNEQFF
TRBV5-5	.	.	TRBJ1-1	TGTGCCAGCAGGAGGGAGGGCCTAGGGAGCGCTGAAGCTTTCTTT	CASRREGLGSAEAFF
TRBV24-1	.	TRBD2	TRBJ2-1	TGTGCCACCAGTGATCGGCGGGAGGCCGCCTACAATGAGCAGTTCTTC	CATSDRREAAYNEQFF
TRBV7-9	.	.	TRBJ2-1	TGTGCCAGCAGCTTAGACAGTGGGCTTGAGCAGTTCTTC	CASSLDSGLEQFF
TRBV7-2	.	.	TRBJ2-5	TGTGCCAGCAGCCCAAGTTGGGCCCAAGAGACCCAGTACTTC	CASSPSWAQETQYF
TRBV5-1	.	.	TRBJ2-1	TGCGCCAGCAGCGGGAGCTCCTACAATGAGCAGTTCTTC	CASSGSSYNEQFF
TRBV5-4	.	.	TRBJ2-1	TGTGCCAGCAGCTCGCGGACCCTCTACAATGAGCAGTTCTTC	CASSSRTLYNEQFF
TRBV9	.	.	TRBJ1-6	TGTGCCAGCAGCGTAGGTGGGGGGAGCTCCTATAATTCACCCCTCCACTTT	CASSVGGGSSYNSPLHF
TRBV6-5	.	TRBD2	TRBJ2-5	TGTGCCAGCAGCCCCGCCACTAGCGGGAGGGAGACCCAGTACTTC	CASSPATSGRETQYF
TRBV25-1	.	TRBD1	TRBJ2-1	TGTGCCAGCAGGACAGGGTTAGGCTACAATGAGCAGTTCTTC	CASRTGLGYNEQFF
TRBV30	.	.	TRBJ2-7	TGTGCCTGGAAAGGCCACCCAGGGGCATCCTACGAGCAGTACTTC	CAWKGHPGASYEQYF
TRBV29-1	.	TRBD1	TRBJ1-2	TGCAGCGTGGAGCACGGGACAGGGGGAAGTGGCTACACCTTC	CSVEHGTGGSGYTF
TRBV14	.	.	TRBJ2-7	TGTGCCAGCAGCCAAGATGCACACACGCGGCAAGTCTACGAGCAGTACTTC	CASSQDAHTRQVYEQYF
TRBV28	.	TRBD1	TRBJ2-1	TGTGTAACAGCCGCGGGACAGGGCCGGGAGCAGTTCTTC	CVTAAGQGREQFF
TRBV19	.	.	TRBJ1-5	TGTGCCAGCAGTACGGGCAGGGGTCAGCCCCAGCATTTT	CASSTGRGQPQHF
TRBV5-1	once	.	TRBJ1-2	TGCGCCAGCAGCTCTTATCAAGGGACCCCTGACTATGGCTACACCTTC	CASSSYQGTPDYGYTF
TRBV4-3	once	.	TRBJ1-1	TGCGCCAGCAGCCGTGGACAGAACACTGAAGCTTTCTTT	CASSRGQNTEAFF
TRBV24-1	once	TRBD2	TRBJ2-1	TGTGCCACCAGTGATCCTGGGACTAGCGGGAGTAACTACAATGAGCAGTTCTTC	CATSDPGTSGSNYNEQFF
TRBV1	once	.	TRBJ2-7	TGCACCAGCAGCCCTCGAGCGGGAGAGGAAGGGCAGTACTTC	CTSSPRAGEEGQYF
TRBV6-2/TRBV6-3	.	.	TRBJ2-2	TGTGCCAGCAGTTACCTACGAGGCACCGGGGAGCTGTTTTTT	CASSYLRGTGELFF
TRBV29-1	.	TRBD2	TRBJ2-7	TGCAGCGTTGAAGACCGGGGGGAACCCTACGAGCAGTACTTC	CSVEDRGEPYEQYF
TRBV11-3	.	.	TRBJ1-3	TGTGCCAGCAGTCCAGGAGTCAGCTCTGGAAACACCATATATTTT	CASSPGVSSGNTIYF
TRBV5-1	once	TRBD1	TRBJ1-1	TGCGCCAGCAGCTTGGTGGGACAGGGTGGCACTGAAGCTTTCTTT	CASSLVGQGGTEAFF
TRBV7-8	.	.	TRBJ2-7	TGTGCCAGCAGCTTAGGGTCGGATCCCCACCTCTACGAGCAGTACTTC	CASSLGSDPHLYEQYF